This TCR beta chain was captured in a study of shared clonotypes between healthy human individuals. Among the donors, all were Caucasian adults who lived in Nashville, Tennessee. Trimming left V 7 bases short and J 2 bases short, with 18 bases between. The CDR3 covers 15 residues. CDR1 and CDR2 from the germline V gene are SGHAT and FQNNGV. TCRdb's table, derived via immunoSEQ multiplex PCR, lists solely in-frame clones and lacks some. This sample has 330,000 or so clones, with around 72% found just once. The sequenced sample was memory CD4+ T cells sorted from blood. This sample's subset: CD45RA-negative fraction. This receptor was taken from a man aged 25 to 40 in good health. V gene TRBV11-2 combines with J gene TRBJ2-7, with D perhaps assigned TRBD1 or TRBD2 (5 bases each). CDR3 loop: CASTLLSRGTYEQYF. The DNA for the CDR3 is TGTGCCAGCACCCTCTTAAGCCGGGGCACCTACGAGCAGTACTTC.